The rows below give T cell receptor beta chains drawn from one sample of a study of beta chain features in type 1 diabetes. Profiling relied on immunoSEQ multiplex PCR, and the TCRdb table lists in-frame clones only, not all of them. This table holds 150,000 or so clones, about 9.8% found once. The sample consisted of central memory CD4+ T cells from blood. These receptors were obtained from a woman under 30 in good health. Both conserved end residues are part of each CDR3. D genes are given only for firm matches. Size values are once, few and many counts, or a class for expanded clones, and some rows have none.

v_call	clone_size	d_call	j_call	cdr3_aa	cdr3_nt
TRBV29-1	.	.	TRBJ1-1	CSTTGTSVAFF	TGCAGCACTACAGGAACCTCTGTAGCTTTCTTT
TRBV2	.	.	TRBJ2-1	CASSSTEVNNEQFF	TGTGCCAGCAGTTCCACGGAGGTCAACAATGAGCAGTTCTTC
TRBV30	few	TRBD1	TRBJ1-3	CAWTAGGSGNTIYF	TGTGCCTGGACGGCAGGGGGTAGTGGAAACACCATATATTTT
TRBV6-5	few	.	TRBJ2-3	CASSSIKDTQYF	TGTGCCAGCAGCTCTATAAAAGATACGCAGTATTTT
TRBV7-2	few	TRBD1	TRBJ1-6	CASSPTGVQGSPLHF	TGTGCCAGCAGCCCGACAGGGGTTCAGGGTTCACCCCTCCACTTT
TRBV4-3	.	TRBD2	TRBJ2-1	CASSKGTSGTYNEQFF	TGCGCCAGCAGCAAGGGGACTAGCGGTACCTACAATGAGCAGTTCTTC
TRBV6-5	few	.	TRBJ1-2	CASSPHRVYGYTF	TGTGCCAGCAGCCCCCATCGGGTCTATGGCTACACCTTC
TRBV7-3	.	.	TRBJ1-1	CASSLGGPEAFF	TGTGCCAGCAGCTTGGGGGGGCCTGAAGCTTTCTTT
TRBV13	few	.	TRBJ2-5	CASSSSPSEMAHQETQYF	TGTGCCAGCAGCTCGAGCCCTAGCGAGATGGCTCACCAAGAGACCCAGTACTTC
TRBV27	few	.	TRBJ2-7	CASSSRGGAYEQYF	TGTGCCAGCAGTTCGAGGGGGGGCGCCTACGAGCAGTACTTC
TRBV19	few	TRBD1	TRBJ2-1	CASASGDRYNEQFF	TGTGCCAGTGCCTCCGGGGACAGGTACAATGAGCAGTTCTTC
TRBV18	few	.	TRBJ2-7	CASSPFQGEDYEQYF	TGTGCCAGCTCACCATTTCAGGGGGAGGACTACGAGCAGTACTTC
TRBV6-5	.	.	TRBJ1-2	CASSYADTNYGYTF	TGTGCCAGCAGTTACGCAGACACAAACTATGGCTACACCTTC
TRBV28	few	TRBD2	TRBJ2-1	CASSLSASGGYNEQFF	TGTGCCAGCAGTTTGTCAGCGAGCGGGGGTTACAATGAGCAGTTCTTC
TRBV7-8	.	TRBD2	TRBJ2-5	CASSLSASGNQETQYF	TGTGCCAGCAGCTTATCGGCTAGCGGGAACCAAGAGACCCAGTACTTC
TRBV5-4	.	.	TRBJ2-5	CASSSRQGRGETQYF	TGTGCCAGCAGCTCTAGACAGGGGAGGGGAGAGACCCAGTACTTC
TRBV19	.	.	TRBJ1-1	CASSIQGAQGEAFF	TGTGCCAGTAGTATCCAGGGCGCGCAGGGAGAAGCTTTCTTT
TRBV6-1	.	.	TRBJ1-1	CASSARQLVNTEAFF	TGTGCCAGCAGTGCCCGACAGTTGGTGAACACTGAAGCTTTCTTT